This passage covers 15 T cell receptor beta chains from one sample sequenced in a study of OX40 agonist ivuxolimab in advanced cancers. Profiled with immunoSEQ multiplex PCR; TCRdb holds only in-frame clones, not every one. There are some 62,000 clones in the sample; about 92% occur only once, and less than 0.7% lies in the top ten. The sample here was CD4+ or CD8+ T cells sorted from blood, taken in a trial of the OX40 agonist ivuxolimab. The receptors here all came from an adult with an advanced solid tumor such as melanoma, head and neck, liver or kidney cancer.

This clone was found a few times. The chain links TRBV28 to TRBJ1-4; 8 bases agree with TRBD1. There are 16 residues in the CDR3. Germline V gene data show CDR1 as MDHEN and CDR2 as SYDVKM. V shed 6 bases and J 7 bases; nucleotides not matched to a gene: 13. CDR3 sequence: CASSTPGQGELEKLFF. Written as DNA, the CDR3 is TGTGCCAGCAGCACCCCCGGACAGGGAGAACTTGAAAAACTGTTTTTT.

CDR3 DNA sequence: TGCGCCAGCAGCTTGGAGTCGGGGAGGGCCGGGGAGCTGTTTTTT. Translated, it gives CASSLESGRAGELFF. This chain joins TRBV5-1 and TRBJ2-2, with 7 bases lining up with TRBD2. The CDR3 extends over 15 amino acids. The ends lost 0 bases at V and 6 bases at J; junction bases unmatched: 5. Per the germline V gene, CDR1 is SGHRS and CDR2 is YFSETQ. Based on the CDR3 plus reference TRBV5-1 and TRBJ2-2, the full variable domain is KAGVTQTPRYLIKTRGQQVTLSCSPISGHRSVSWYQQTPGQGLQFLFEYFSETQRNKGNFPGRFSGRQFSNSRSEMNVSTLELGDSALYLCASSLESGRAGELFFGEGSRLTVL.

In regard to this clone: A read error may account for a junction end that differs from germline. This chain links TRBV23-1 with TRBJ2-1; D perhaps matches TRBD1 (6 bases). TRBV23-1 qualifies as an ORF whose function is uncertain. The CDR3 covers 16 residues. This CDR3 is CASSLGGGGSYNGQFF. CDR3 sequence (DNA): TGCGCCAGCAGTCTTGGAGGTGGGGGCTCCTACAATGGGCAGTTCTTC.

The chain links TRBV19 to TRBJ1-3; the D is unclear. The CDR3 has 12 amino acids. Trimming shortened V by 7 bases and J by 2 bases, and 6 bases separated the two germline ends. CDR1 is LNHDA and CDR2 is SQIVND in the germline V gene (reference sequence). Written as DNA, the CDR3 is TGTGCCAGTACCACAACTGGAAACACCATATATTTT. This codes for CASTTTGNTIYF.

The V and J genes are TRBV5-6 and TRBJ1-6; D gene uncertain. V was trimmed by 0 bases and J by 8 bases, leaving 6 bases between them. The CDR3 length is 13 residues. The V gene's germline CDR1 is SGHDT and CDR2 YYEEEE. The CDR3 region is CASSLASDSPLHF. Here the CDR3 DNA reads TGTGCCAGCAGCTTGGCCTCCGATTCACCCCTCCACTTT.

The chain has TRBV6-5 and TRBJ2-7, with D possibly matching TRBD2 (5 bases). This CDR3 is 11 amino acids long. V was pared by 8 bases and J by 0 bases, with 5 bases between. Germline V gene data show CDR1 as MNHEY and CDR2 as SVGAGI. CDR3: CASEGSYEQYF. In DNA form, the CDR3 reads TGTGCCAGCGAGGGCTCCTACGAGCAGTACTTC.

The gene calls are TRBV4-2 and TRBJ1-2; the D is unclear. Germline V gene sequence: CDR1 LGHNA, CDR2 YNFKEQ. The V gene lost 4 bases and the J gene lost 3 bases, with 12 bases spanning the gap. The CDR3 spans 14 residues. CDR3 nucleotide sequence: TGTGCCAGCAGCCTTGGCAAGAGGGACTATGGCTACACCTTC. As protein: CASSLGKRDYGYTF.

The chain recombines TRBV6-1 with TRBJ2-7; the D gene could be TRBD1 or TRBD2 (7 bases each). The CDR3 length is 15 residues. Germline assignment: CDR1 MNHNS and CDR2 SASEGT. Trimming stripped 6 bases from V and 5 bases from J, with 20 bases between. DNA of the CDR3: TGTGCCAGCAGAGCGGGACAGTCAGTATCCGACGAGCAGTACTTC. It yields the protein CASRAGQSVSDEQYF.

This clone was picked up a small number of times. V is TRBV19 and J is TRBJ2-7; 10 bases are shared with TRBD1. This CDR3 is built from 15 residues. V lost 8 bases to trimming and J lost 6 bases; unmatched junction nucleotides: 13. Germline V gene lookup returns CDR1 LNHDA and CDR2 SQIVND (reference sequence). The CDR3 spells CASSIRQGALGEQYF. The DNA for the CDR3 is TGTGCCAGTTCAATCCGACAGGGGGCTTTGGGCGAGCAGTACTTC.

This sequence joins TRBV5-6 and TRBJ1-5; no reliable D call. The germline V and J ends were trimmed by 2 bases and 5 bases, with 17 bases remaining between them. Per the germline V gene, CDR1 is SGHDT and CDR2 is YYEEEE. The CDR3 consists of 16 residues. Written as DNA, the CDR3 is TGTGCCAGCAGCTTCCGTGACGCACAGTCCTATCAGCCCCAGCATTTT. Encoded protein: CASSFRDAQSYQPQHF.

The V gene is TRBV5-1, the J gene TRBJ2-7; 9 positions agree with TRBD2. The CDR3 extends over 15 amino acids. The V gene's germline CDR1 is SGHRS and CDR2 YFSETQ. Trimming took 4 bases from V and 3 from J; bases not matched to a gene: 8. CDR3 nucleotides: TGCGCCAGCAGCCTGAGCGGGGGGCCAATCTACGAGCAGTACTTC. Amino acids: CASSLSGGPIYEQYF.

The genes are TRBV6-1 and TRBJ1-2, with 10 bases matching TRBD1. The junction had 5 bases not matched to a gene; V was cut back by 4 bases and J by 3 bases. The CDR3 totals 15 residues. CDR1 and CDR2 from the germline V gene are MNHNS and SASEGT. The CDR3 loop reads CASSGGQGWDYGYTF. The CDR3 DNA reads as TGTGCCAGCAGTGGGGGACAGGGGTGGGACTATGGCTACACCTTC.

The chain employs TRBV5-4 and TRBJ2-1, with 11 bases identical to TRBD2. Germline CDR1 reads SGHNT; CDR2 reads YYREEE (reference sequence). The CDR3 is 16 amino acids. The V and J ends lost 2 bases and 3 bases, in that order; junction bases with no gene match: 4. The CDR3 loop is CASSFGTSGRYNEQFF. CDR3 in DNA: TGTGCCAGCAGCTTTGGGACTAGCGGCCGCTACAATGAGCAGTTCTTC.

This clone was detected a few times. CDR3 sequence: CSGLQLNTEAFF. The DNA of the CDR3 is TGCAGCGGCCTCCAGCTGAACACTGAAGCTTTCTTT. The chain employs TRBV29-1 and TRBJ1-1; D not resolved. Looked up from germline, CDR1 is SQVTM and CDR2 is ANQGSEA. Trimming removed 7 bases at V and 0 bases at J, with 9 bases between. This CDR3 is 12 amino acids long.

Only one count was recorded for this clone. V and J are TRBV2 and TRBJ2-3; 10 nucleotides match TRBD2. Germline CDR1 is SNHLY and CDR2 is FYNNEI. The junction had 6 bases not matched to a gene; V was cut back by 6 bases and J by 3 bases. The CDR3 has 15 residues. In DNA, the CDR3 is TGTGCCAGCAGCCTGACTAGCGGGCTGACAGATACGCAGTATTTT. This translates into CASSLTSGLTDTQYF.